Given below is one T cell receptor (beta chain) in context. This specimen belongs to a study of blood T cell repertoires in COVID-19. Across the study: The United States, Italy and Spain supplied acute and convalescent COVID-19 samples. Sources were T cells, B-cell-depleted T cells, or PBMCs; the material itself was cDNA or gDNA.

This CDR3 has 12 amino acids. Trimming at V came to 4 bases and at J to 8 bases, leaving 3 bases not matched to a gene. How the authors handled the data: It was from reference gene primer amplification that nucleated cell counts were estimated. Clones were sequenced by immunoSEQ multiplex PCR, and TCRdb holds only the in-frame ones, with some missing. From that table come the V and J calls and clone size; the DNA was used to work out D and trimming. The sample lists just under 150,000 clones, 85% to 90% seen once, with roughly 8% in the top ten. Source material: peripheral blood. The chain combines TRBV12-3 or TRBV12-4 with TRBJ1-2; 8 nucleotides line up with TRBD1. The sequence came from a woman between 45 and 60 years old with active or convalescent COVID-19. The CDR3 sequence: CASSSGGVGYTF. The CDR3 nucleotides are TGTGCCAGCAGTTCAGGGGGCGTAGGCTACACCTTC.